This passage covers 5 T cell receptor beta chains from one sample sequenced in a study of a mutant IDH1 vaccine in newly diagnosed glioma. Clones were sequenced by immunoSEQ multiplex PCR, and TCRdb holds only the in-frame ones, with some missing. The sample contains about 56,000 clones, 70% to 90% of which appear only once. Time point denoted: week 35, safety follow-up. Every vaccination contained 300 ug of the mutant IDH1 20-mer peptide and was paired with topical imiquimod. No cognate antigen is known for these TCRs. The sample was PBMCs, taken from a glioma patient whose treatment included an IDH1 peptide vaccine. Receptor source: a man aged 35-49 years with glioma.

The CDR3 sequence: CASSVVATNEKLFF. The DNA for the CDR3 is TGTGCCAGCAGCGTAGTTGCAACTAATGAAAAACTGTTTTTT. V usage is TRBV9 and J usage is TRBJ1-4, with unresolved D. The germline V gene has CDR1 SGDLS and CDR2 YYNGEE. This CDR3 region has 14 residues. V was shortened by 0 bases and J by 0 bases, with 3 bases between the two germline ends.

This chain joins TRBV28 and TRBJ2-5; D is possibly TRBD1 (6 bases). The CDR3 covers 14 residues. Trimming shortened V by 5 bases and J by 2 bases, and 12 bases separated the two germline ends. CDR1 and CDR2 from the germline V gene are MDHEN and SYDVKM. The CDR3 DNA reads as TGTGCCAGCAGTAGCCGGGACACTCAAGAGACCCAGTACTTC. This translates into CASSSRDTQETQYF.

This clone has more than one count but fewer than ten. V gene TRBV4-2 combines with J gene TRBJ2-7; 11 nucleotides line up with TRBD2. This CDR3 contains 15 residues. V lost 7 bases to trimming and J lost 3 bases; unmatched junction nucleotides: 8. CDR1 and CDR2 (germline): LGHNA, YNFKEQ. CDR3 loop: CASTFLAGGDYEQYF. In DNA form, the CDR3 reads TGTGCCAGCACTTTCCTAGCGGGGGGAGACTACGAGCAGTACTTC.

The chain recombines TRBV5-1 with TRBJ2-7, with D maybe TRBD1 (6 bases). The germline V gene has CDR1 SGHRS and CDR2 YFSETQ. V lost 4 bases and J lost 5, with 16 bases in between. The CDR3 loop spans 14 amino acids. The CDR3 DNA reads TGCGCCAGCAGCCTTAACAGGGCAGGCGACGAGCAGTACTTC. This gives the protein CASSLNRAGDEQYF.

The chain carries TRBV18 and TRBJ1-1; D might be TRBD1 (5 bases). Germline CDR1 reads KGHSH; CDR2 reads LQKENI. Trimming took off 4 bases at V and 9 bases at J, with 15 bases between the two ends. The length of the CDR3 is 13 residues. CDR3 nucleotides: TGTGCCAGCTCACTCGAGGGGATGGCTCAAGCTTTCTTT. This sequence encodes CASSLEGMAQAFF.